Listed below are T cell receptor beta chains from one sample, sequenced in a study of T-cell reconstitution after alpha-beta-depleted transplantation in children. MiXCR was run by TCRdb on the PCR reads, yielding one entry per CDR3 protein. The data show hundreds of thousands of distinct CDR3 sequences, about 12% seen once. The sample was PBMCs, taken before TCRalphabeta/CD19-depleted stem cell transplant. Every receptor here comes from a girl aged 2 to 9 with congenital amegakaryocytic thrombocytopenia, due to receive a stem cell transplant. The CDR3 runs from the conserved cysteine through the conserved F or W. A D gene is named only where the DNA matches it firmly. Size is stated for part of the rows, as once, few or many counts, or as a class when the clone is expanded.

v_call	j_call	clone_size	d_call	cdr3_nt	cdr3_aa
TRBV15	TRBJ1-6	many	-	TGTGCCACCAGCAGAGTAAGGGACTATAATTCACCCCTCCACTTT	CATSRVRDYNSPLHF
TRBV15	TRBJ2-1	many	-	TGTGCCAGTGGGTACTCCTACAATGAGCAGTTCTTC	CASGYSYNEQFF
TRBV20-1	TRBJ2-2	few	-	TGCAGTGCGGAAGGCCACACCGGGGAGCTGTTTTTT	CSAEGHTGELFF
TRBV5-1	TRBJ2-5	-	TRBD1	TGCGCCAGCAGCCCCGCTGACGACAGGGAGTACCAAGAGACCCAGTACTTC	CASSPADDREYQETQYF
TRBV20-1	TRBJ2-3	many	TRBD2	TGCAGTGCCAGGGGGACTAGCGGGAGTTTGGATACGCAGTATTTT	CSARGTSGSLDTQYF
TRBV20-1	TRBJ1-1	-	TRBD1	TGCAGTGCCCCCACGGCAGGGGGCCCGAACACTGAAGCTTTCTTT	CSAPTAGGPNTEAFF
TRBV7-2	TRBJ2-4	many	-	TGTGCCAGCAGCTTATTGCACAGGGTCGACATTCAGTACTTC	CASSLLHRVDIQYF
TRBV11-2	TRBJ1-5	many	-	TGTGCCAGCAGCCGTTGGAATCAGCCCCAGCATTTT	CASSRWNQPQHF
TRBV6-5	TRBJ2-7	few	-	TGTGCCAGCAGTTACGGGGCCCTAGCGCCCTCACCCTACGAGCAGTACTTC	CASSYGALAPSPYEQYF
TRBV12-3/TRBV12-4	TRBJ2-3	many	-	TGTGCCAGCAGTTTAGTTGTAGATACGCAGTATTTT	CASSLVVDTQYF
TRBV20-1	TRBJ2-7	-	TRBD2	TGCAGTGCTAGAGTGACTAGCGGGGGATACGAGCAGTACTTC	CSARVTSGGYEQYF
TRBV12-3/TRBV12-4	TRBJ2-4	many	-	TGTGCCAGCAGTTTTTGGCCTAACATTCAGTACTTC	CASSFWPNIQYF
TRBV4-1	TRBJ2-3	-	TRBD1	TGCGCCAGCAGCCAGGACAGGACCATCACAGATACGCAGTATTTT	CASSQDRTITDTQYF
TRBV12-3/TRBV12-4	TRBJ2-3	few	-	TGTGCCAGCAGTTTAAAAGATAGCGTTCTCACAGATACGCAGTATTTT	CASSLKDSVLTDTQYF
TRBV20-1	TRBJ2-2	many	-	TGCAGTGCTAGCCTAACAGCCGGGGAGCTGTTTTTT	CSASLTAGELFF
TRBV5-1	TRBJ2-1	many	-	TGCGCCAGCAGCCAGACAACAGGTTTCGGTGAGCAGTTCTTC	CASSQTTGFGEQFF
TRBV11-2	TRBJ2-3	-	-	TGTGCCAGCAGCTTATTCGCCAGCAGTAAGACAGATACGCAGTATTTT	CASSLFASSKTDTQYF
TRBV12-3/TRBV12-4	TRBJ2-2	-	-	TGTGCCAGCTTTTGGGGAACGAACACCGGGGAGCTGTTTTTT	CASFWGTNTGELFF
TRBV12-3/TRBV12-4	TRBJ2-3	many	-	TGTGCCAGCAGTCTCGTAGTTAATACGCAGTATTTT	CASSLVVNTQYF
TRBV20-1	TRBJ2-5	many	TRBD2	TGCAGTGCCCTGGCTAGCGGTCGTTCGGAGACCCAGTACTTC	CSALASGRSETQYF
TRBV10-3	TRBJ2-1	-	-	TGTGCCATCAGTGAGCGGGAGCCCAGAAAAAATGAGCAGTTCTTC	CAISEREPRKNEQFF
TRBV5-1	TRBJ1-1	-	-	TGCGCCAGCAGCTTGTCAGGCGGACACACTGAAGCTTTCTTT	CASSLSGGHTEAFF
TRBV20-1	TRBJ1-1	-	TRBD1	TGCAGTGTCTGGGGCCCGGGACAGGGGTTAGTCACTGAAGCTTTCTTT	CSVWGPGQGLVTEAFF
TRBV29-1	TRBJ2-1	few	-	TGCAGCATGATCCGGGACTGGGGAAATGATGAGCAGTTCTTC	CSMIRDWGNDEQFF
TRBV10-3	TRBJ2-1	many	-	TGTGCCATCAGTGAGCCCGCGTTAGTCGCGGGGAGTAGCTCCTACAATGAGCAGTTCTTC	CAISEPALVAGSSSYNEQFF
TRBV27	TRBJ2-7	few	-	TGTGCCAGCAGCCCCGGGGTGACGCTAACCTACGAGCAGTACTTC	CASSPGVTLTYEQYF
TRBV4-2	TRBJ2-3	-	TRBD2	TGTGCCAGCAGCCAAGATCTAGCGGCGGGAGGAGGGCCAGATACGCAGTATTTT	CASSQDLAAGGGPDTQYF
TRBV18	TRBJ2-7	few	-	TGTGCCAGCTCCCCGGTGCGGACAACCTACGAGCAGTACTTC	CASSPVRTTYEQYF
TRBV7-8	TRBJ2-7	-	-	TGTGCCAGCAGCTTATGGTCGTTGGGGGGTCTGCCCTACGAGCAGTACTTC	CASSLWSLGGLPYEQYF
TRBV5-6	TRBJ2-7	many	TRBD2	TGTGCCAGCAGCGAAGGACTAGCGGGATTTATATCCTACGAGCAGTACTTC	CASSEGLAGFISYEQYF
TRBV5-5	TRBJ2-3	few	-	TGTGCCAGCAGCGGACGACTGTTTTGGGACTCCAGCACAGATACGCAGTATTTT	CASSGRLFWDSSTDTQYF
TRBV12-3/TRBV12-4	TRBJ2-2	-	TRBD1	TGTGCCAGCAGTCGAGGACCGGGACAGGGGGCGGAGGGGGAGCTGTTTTTT	CASSRGPGQGAEGELFF
TRBV5-1	TRBJ2-5	many	-	TGCGCCAGCAGCTTGGCCGGTAATGTGGAGACCCAGTACTTC	CASSLAGNVETQYF